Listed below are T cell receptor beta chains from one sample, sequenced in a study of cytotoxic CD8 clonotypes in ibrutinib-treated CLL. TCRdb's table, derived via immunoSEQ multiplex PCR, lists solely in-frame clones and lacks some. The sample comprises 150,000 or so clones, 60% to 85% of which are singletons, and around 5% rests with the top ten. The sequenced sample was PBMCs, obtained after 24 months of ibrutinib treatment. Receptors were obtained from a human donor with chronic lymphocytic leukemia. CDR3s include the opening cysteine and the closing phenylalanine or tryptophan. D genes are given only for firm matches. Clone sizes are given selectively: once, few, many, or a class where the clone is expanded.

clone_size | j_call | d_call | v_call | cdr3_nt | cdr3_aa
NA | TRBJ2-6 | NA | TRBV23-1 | TGCGCCAGCAGTCAATCGGGGAGGCGGCTAGGGGGTTCCGGGGCCAACGTCCTGACTTTC | CASSQSGRRLGGSGANVLTF
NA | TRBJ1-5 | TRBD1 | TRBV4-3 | TGCGCCAGCAGCCAGCACCGAACCCGACAGGGGGGTCCCCCACCTAGCAATCAGCCCCAGCATTTT | CASSQHRTRQGGPPPSNQPQHF
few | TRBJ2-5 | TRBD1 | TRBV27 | TGTGCCAGCACCCCCAGGGGGAGCCTGTGGGAGACCCAGTACTTC | CASTPRGSLWETQYF
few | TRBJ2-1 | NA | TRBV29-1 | TGCAGCGTTGAAGCCTCGGCTTACTACAATGAGCAGTTCTTC | CSVEASAYYNEQFF
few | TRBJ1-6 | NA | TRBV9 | TGTGCCAGCAGCGTAGTGGGCGACCTCTCCTATAATTCACCCCTCCACTTT | CASSVVGDLSYNSPLHF
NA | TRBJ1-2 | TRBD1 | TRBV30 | TGTGCCTGGAGTGTATTGGGGACAGGCCGCGGGTATGGCTACACCTTC | CAWSVLGTGRGYGYTF
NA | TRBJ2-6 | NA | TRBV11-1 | TGTGCCAGCAGACCCCACGGTCGTGGGGCCAACGTCCTGACTTTC | CASRPHGRGANVLTF
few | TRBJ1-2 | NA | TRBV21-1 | TGTGCCAGCAGCAAAGTGGATCCGCCCCCTAACTATGGCTACACCTTC | CASSKVDPPPNYGYTF
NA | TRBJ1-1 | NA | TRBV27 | TGTGCCAGCAGTTTATCGGGGCAGTACACTGAAGCTTTCTTT | CASSLSGQYTEAFF
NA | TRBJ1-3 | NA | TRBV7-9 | TGTGCCAGCAGCTTAGAGGGGTCACGAGCAGACACCATATATTTT | CASSLEGSRADTIYF
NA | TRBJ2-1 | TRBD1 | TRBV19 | TGTGCCAGTAGCCCGACAGGGTCCTACAATGAGCAGTTCTTC | CASSPTGSYNEQFF
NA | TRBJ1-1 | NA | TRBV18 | TGTGCCAGCTCAGAAAACAGGGATTCCACTGAAGCTTTCTTT | CASSENRDSTEAFF
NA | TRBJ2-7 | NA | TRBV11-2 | TGTGCCAGCAGCCCCAGAGGGGGGGCGGGCTCCTACGAGCAGTACTTC | CASSPRGGAGSYEQYF
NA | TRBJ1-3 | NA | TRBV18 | TGTGCCAGCTCACCCGAGGGCCCTGGAAACACCATATATTTT | CASSPEGPGNTIYF
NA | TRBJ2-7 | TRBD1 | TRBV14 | TGTGCCAGCAGCCAAGACCTGGACAGGGTTTACGAGCAGTACTTC | CASSQDLDRVYEQYF
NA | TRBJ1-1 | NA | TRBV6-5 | TGTGCCAGCAGTTACTCCGGCCCCGACGCTGAAGCTTTCTTT | CASSYSGPDAEAFF
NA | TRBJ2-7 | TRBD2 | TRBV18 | TGTGCCAGCTCACCACGACTAGCGGAGAACTACGAGCAGTACTTC | CASSPRLAENYEQYF
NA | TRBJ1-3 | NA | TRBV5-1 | TGCGCCAGCAGCTTGGGGACCGGATCTGGAAACACCATATATTTT | CASSLGTGSGNTIYF
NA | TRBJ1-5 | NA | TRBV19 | TGTGCCAGTAGTGACAATAGCAATCAGCCCCAGCATTTT | CASSDNSNQPQHF
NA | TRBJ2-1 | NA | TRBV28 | TGTGCCAGCAGCCCCCCCAGGGGCCATGAGCAGTTCTTC | CASSPPRGHEQFF
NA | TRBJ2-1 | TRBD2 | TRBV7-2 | TGTGCCAGCACGCATGGGTGGGGACTAGCGGATTTCTACAATGAGCAGTTCTTC | CASTHGWGLADFYNEQFF
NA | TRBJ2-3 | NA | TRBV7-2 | TGTGCCAGCAGCTTCCGGCTAGCGACCGATACGCAGTATTTT | CASSFRLATDTQYF
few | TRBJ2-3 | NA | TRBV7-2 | TGTGCCAGCAGCTTAGGGACACCGACCGATACGCAGTATTTT | CASSLGTPTDTQYF
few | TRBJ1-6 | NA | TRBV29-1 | TGCAGCGTTGAAGTTGTCGGGGGTTCACCCCTCCACTTT | CSVEVVGGSPLHF
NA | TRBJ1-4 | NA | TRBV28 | TGTGCCAGCAGTTTATACAGCGCAACTAATGAAAAACTGTTTTTT | CASSLYSATNEKLFF
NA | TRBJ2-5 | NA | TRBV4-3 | TGCGCCAGCAGCCCGGGCCGAAAAGAGACCCAGTACTTC | CASSPGRKETQYF
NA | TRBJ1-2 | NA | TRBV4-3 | TGCGCCAGCAGCCAAGATCGAAGGGGAGATGGCTACACCTTC | CASSQDRRGDGYTF
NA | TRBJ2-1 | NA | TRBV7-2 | TGTGCCACCGGGTGGGCGGATGAGCAGTTCTTC | CATGWADEQFF
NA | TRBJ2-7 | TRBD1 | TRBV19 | TGTGCCAGTAGTACGGACAGGGTTGGCGAGCAGTACTTC | CASSTDRVGEQYF
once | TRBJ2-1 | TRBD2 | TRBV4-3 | TGCGCCAGCAGCCAGGGCCAGACTAGCGGGGCGTTGGATGAGCAGTTCTTC | CASSQGQTSGALDEQFF
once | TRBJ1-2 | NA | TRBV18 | TGTGCCAGCTCACCAGGGCAGCACTATGGCTACACCTTC | CASSPGQHYGYTF
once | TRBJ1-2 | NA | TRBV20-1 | TGCAGTGTAATGGCTAACTATGGCTACACCTTC | CSVMANYGYTF